A selection of T cell receptor beta chains follows, all from one sample in a study of T-cell reconstitution after alpha-beta-depleted transplantation in children. TCRdb independently ran MiXCR on the PCR reads; one entry per CDR3 protein. The sample carries hundreds of thousands of distinct CDR3 sequences, around 15% recorded once. Here the sequenced sample was PBMCs, mostly from graft donor cells, taken 360 days after TCRalphabeta/CD19-depleted stem cell transplant. The receptors stem from a boy under two years old who had a stem cell transplant for Wiskott-Aldrich syndrome, so the T cells may come from the graft donor. Each CDR3 is given with its conserved first and last residue. D genes are given only for firm matches. The size entry is marked missing in some rows and otherwise reads once, few, many or a size class.

j_gene	abundance	d_gene	v_gene	CDR3nt	CDR3aa
TRBJ2-3	few	TRBD2	TRBV12-3/TRBV12-4	TGTGCCAGCAGTTTGATAGCGGGAATTACAGATACGCAGTATTTT	CASSLIAGITDTQYF
TRBJ2-1	-	TRBD1	TRBV29-1	TGCAGCGTTGAACCAGGGGGCCCAGGGCAGTTCTTC	CSVEPGGPGQFF
TRBJ2-3	few	-	TRBV7-6	TGTGCCAGCAGCTTAGACTACCGCACAGATACGCAGTATTTT	CASSLDYRTDTQYF
TRBJ2-1	few	TRBD2	TRBV5-1	TGCGCCAGCAGCGCCCTAGCGGGGGCCTCCTACAATGAGCAGTTCTTC	CASSALAGASYNEQFF
TRBJ2-5	few	-	TRBV15	TGTGCCACCAGGATTACAGGAGGGGAGACCCAGTACTTC	CATRITGGETQYF
TRBJ2-7	-	-	TRBV5-1	TGCGCCAGCAGCTTGGCAGGAGGAACGGTTTACGAGCAGTACTTC	CASSLAGGTVYEQYF
TRBJ1-2	-	-	TRBV12-3/TRBV12-4	TGTGCCAGCAGTTCGCCGACTTATGGCTACACCTTC	CASSSPTYGYTF
TRBJ2-5	few	TRBD1	TRBV12-3/TRBV12-4	TGTGCCAGCAGTTTAGGCCCGGGACAGGGAAGAGAGACCCAGTACTTC	CASSLGPGQGRETQYF
TRBJ2-5	few	-	TRBV6-5	TGTGCCAGCAGTTACCTGACTGTCCAAGAGACCCAGTACTTC	CASSYLTVQETQYF
TRBJ2-4	few	-	TRBV7-8	TGTGCCAGCAGCTTAGCCGCGGGAAGGCCCTCTGTAGCCAAAAACATTCAGTACTTC	CASSLAAGRPSVAKNIQYF
TRBJ2-5	many	-	TRBV12-3/TRBV12-4	TGTGCCAGCAGTTTAGGGACAGGGAGGGGAGAGACCCAGTACTTC	CASSLGTGRGETQYF
TRBJ2-1	-	-	TRBV10-1	TGCGCCCCCGAACGGGCCCTCTCCTACAATGAGCAGTTCTTC	CAPERALSYNEQFF
TRBJ1-6	-	-	TRBV5-6	TGTGCCAGCAGCTTGCGCCCTCTTTCGCCCCTCCACTTT	CASSLRPLSPLHF
TRBJ1-3	few	-	TRBV15	TGTGCCACCAGCAGAGGACAGGCCTCTGGAAACACCATATATTTT	CATSRGQASGNTIYF
TRBJ2-7	-	TRBD2	TRBV7-9	TGTGCCAGCAGCCGACTAGCGGGAGGAGGTTACGAGCAGTACTTC	CASSRLAGGGYEQYF
TRBJ2-7	few	-	TRBV29-1	TGCAGCGTTGCCGGCGGGACCTACGAGCAGTACTTC	CSVAGGTYEQYF
TRBJ2-3	many	TRBD2	TRBV28	TGTGCCAGCAGTTTATCAGGACTAGCGGGGGGGCTGGGAGATACGCAGTATTTT	CASSLSGLAGGLGDTQYF
TRBJ2-1	-	-	TRBV20-1	TGCAGTGCTAGAGAGGGAGCATTTTACAATGAGCAGTTCTTC	CSAREGAFYNEQFF
TRBJ2-1	-	TRBD2	TRBV7-9	TGTGCCAGCAGCTACAAGGGAGCGGGAGGGCGGAGTGAGCAGTTCTTC	CASSYKGAGGRSEQFF
TRBJ2-2	few	-	TRBV3-1	TGTGCCAGCAGCCAAAACCCCCGAGCTGTCACCGGGGAGCTGTTTTTT	CASSQNPRAVTGELFF
TRBJ2-3	-	TRBD1	TRBV5-1	TGCGCCAGCAGCTTCACAGGGGCCTTCACAGATACGCAGTATTTT	CASSFTGAFTDTQYF
TRBJ2-5	few	TRBD1	TRBV5-1	TGCGCCAGCAGCTTGGGACAGGGGATCAGCGAGACCCAGTACTTC	CASSLGQGISETQYF
TRBJ2-1	-	-	TRBV5-1	TGCGCCAGCAGCTTGGGTGGGGGCTATGAGCAGTTCTTC	CASSLGGGYEQFF
TRBJ2-7	-	TRBD2	TRBV3-1	TGTGCCAGCAGCCAGGCGACTCTAGCGGGAGGGTCCTACGAGCAGTACTTC	CASSQATLAGGSYEQYF
TRBJ2-5	-	-	TRBV7-8	TGTGCCAGAAGCTTGACACTTAAAGAGACCCAGTACTTC	CARSLTLKETQYF
TRBJ1-5	-	-	TRBV6-1	TGTGCCAGCAGTGTGGCTCCGGACATTCCCAGCAATCAGCCCCAGCATTTT	CASSVAPDIPSNQPQHF
TRBJ2-2	few	-	TRBV6-5	TGTGCCAGCAGTTACTCCGGGTCAACCGGGGAGCTGTTTTTT	CASSYSGSTGELFF
TRBJ2-3	-	-	TRBV15	TGTGCCACCAGCCCTATGATGCCCACAGATACGCAGTATTTT	CATSPMMPTDTQYF
TRBJ1-6	-	TRBD1	TRBV27	TGTGCCAGCAGTTTCAGACAGGGTTTAGGATCCTATAATTCACCCCTCCACTTT	CASSFRQGLGSYNSPLHF
TRBJ2-3	few	TRBD1	TRBV20-1	TGCAGTGCTAGAGCTCGTAGGGGGCATGGGGATACGCAGTATTTT	CSARARRGHGDTQYF
TRBJ2-7	-	-	TRBV5-8	TGTGCCAGCAGCCCTGGACTACCCTGCGAGCAGTACTTC	CASSPGLPCEQYF